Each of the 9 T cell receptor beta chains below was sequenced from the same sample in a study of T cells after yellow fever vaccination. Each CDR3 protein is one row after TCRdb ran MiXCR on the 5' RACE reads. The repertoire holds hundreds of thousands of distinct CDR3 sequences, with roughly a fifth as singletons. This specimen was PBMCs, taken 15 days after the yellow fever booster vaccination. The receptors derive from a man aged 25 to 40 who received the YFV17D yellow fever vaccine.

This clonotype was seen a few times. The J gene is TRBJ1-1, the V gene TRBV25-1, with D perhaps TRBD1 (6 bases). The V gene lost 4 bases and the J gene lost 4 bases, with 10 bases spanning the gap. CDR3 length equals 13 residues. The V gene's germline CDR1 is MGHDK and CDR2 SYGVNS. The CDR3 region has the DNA TGTGCCAGCAGTGTAACAGGGCGCACTGAAGCTTTCTTT. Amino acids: CASSVTGRTEAFF.

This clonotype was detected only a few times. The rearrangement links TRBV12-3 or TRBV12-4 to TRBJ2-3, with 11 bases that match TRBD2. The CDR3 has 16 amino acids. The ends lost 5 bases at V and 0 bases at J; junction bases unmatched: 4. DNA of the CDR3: TGTGCCAGCAGTACCGTAGCGGGAGGGAGCACAGATACGCAGTATTTT. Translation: CASSTVAGGSTDTQYF.

This CDR3 reads CASSAQGTYEQYF. In nucleotides, the CDR3 is TGTGCCAGCAGCGCACAAGGGACATACGAGCAGTACTTC. The rearrangement links TRBV7-2 to TRBJ2-7, with a tentative D call TRBD1 (6 bases). The CDR3 loop spans 13 amino acids. Germline V gene sequence: CDR1 SGHTA, CDR2 FQGNSA. The germline V and J ends were trimmed by 5 bases and 4 bases, with 12 bases remaining between them.

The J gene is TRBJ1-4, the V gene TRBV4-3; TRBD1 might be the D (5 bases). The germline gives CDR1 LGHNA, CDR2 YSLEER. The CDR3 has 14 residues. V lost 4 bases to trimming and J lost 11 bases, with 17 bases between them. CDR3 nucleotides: TGCGCCAGCAGCCTAAGACAATGGCAGGGCAAACTGTTTTTT. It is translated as CASSLRQWQGKLFF.

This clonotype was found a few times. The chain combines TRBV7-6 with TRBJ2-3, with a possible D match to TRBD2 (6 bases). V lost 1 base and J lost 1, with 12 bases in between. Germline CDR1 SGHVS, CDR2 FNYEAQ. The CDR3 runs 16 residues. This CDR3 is CASSLGGGMGTDTQYF. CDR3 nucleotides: TGTGCCAGCAGCTTAGGGGGCGGGATGGGCACAGATACGCAGTATTTT.

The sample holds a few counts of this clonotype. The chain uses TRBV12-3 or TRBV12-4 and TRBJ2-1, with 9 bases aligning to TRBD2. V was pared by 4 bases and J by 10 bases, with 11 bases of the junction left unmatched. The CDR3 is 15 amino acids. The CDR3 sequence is CASSSLAGRGGEQFF. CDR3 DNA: TGTGCCAGCAGTTCTTTAGCGGGGCGGGGGGGAGAGCAGTTCTTC.

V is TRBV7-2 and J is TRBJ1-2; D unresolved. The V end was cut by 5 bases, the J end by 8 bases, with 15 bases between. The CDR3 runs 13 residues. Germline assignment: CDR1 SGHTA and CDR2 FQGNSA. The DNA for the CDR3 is TGTGCCAGCAGCCCAAAAATCGAGCGAGGCTACACCTTC. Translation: CASSPKIERGYTF.

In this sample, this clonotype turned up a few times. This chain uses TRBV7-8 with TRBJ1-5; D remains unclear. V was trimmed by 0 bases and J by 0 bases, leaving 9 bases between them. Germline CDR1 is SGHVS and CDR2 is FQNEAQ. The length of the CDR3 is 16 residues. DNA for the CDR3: TGTGCCAGCAGCTTAGCAGGTCCCAATAGCAATCAGCCCCAGCATTTT. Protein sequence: CASSLAGPNSNQPQHF.

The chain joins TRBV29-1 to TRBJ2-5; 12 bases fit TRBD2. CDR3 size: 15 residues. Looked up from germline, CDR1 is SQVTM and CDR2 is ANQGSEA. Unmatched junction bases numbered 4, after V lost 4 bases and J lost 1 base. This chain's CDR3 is CSVGLAGAPQETQYF. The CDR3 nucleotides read TGCAGCGTTGGACTAGCGGGAGCTCCCCAAGAGACCCAGTACTTC.